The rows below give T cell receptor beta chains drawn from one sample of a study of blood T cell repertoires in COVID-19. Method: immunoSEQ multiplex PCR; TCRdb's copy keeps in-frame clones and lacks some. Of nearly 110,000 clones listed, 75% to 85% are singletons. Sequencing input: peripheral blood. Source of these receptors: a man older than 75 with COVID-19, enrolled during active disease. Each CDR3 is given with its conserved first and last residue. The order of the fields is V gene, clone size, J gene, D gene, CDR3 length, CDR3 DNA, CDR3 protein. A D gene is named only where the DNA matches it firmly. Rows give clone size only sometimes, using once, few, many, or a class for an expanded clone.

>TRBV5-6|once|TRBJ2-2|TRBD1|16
TGTGCCAGCAGCTACGACAGGGAGAGGGTCACCGGGGAGCTGTTTTTT
CASSYDRERVTGELFF
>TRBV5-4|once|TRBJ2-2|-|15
TGTGCCAGCAGCTTTAGCGTGGGGGCCACCGGGGAGCTGTTTTTT
CASSFSVGATGELFF
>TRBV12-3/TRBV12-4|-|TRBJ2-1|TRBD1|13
TGTGCCAGCAGCAGACAGGGCTACAATGAGCAGTTCTTC
CASSRQGYNEQFF
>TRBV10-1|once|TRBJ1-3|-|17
TGCGCCAGCACACCCCCGGCGGGGAGGGGATCTGGAAACACCATATATTTT
CASTPPAGRGSGNTIYF
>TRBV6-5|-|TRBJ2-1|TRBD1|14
TGTGCCAGCGCCGGGACAGGGGACACCAATGAGCAGTTCTTC
CASAGTGDTNEQFF
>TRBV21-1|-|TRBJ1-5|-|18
TGTGCCAGCAGCGCCCGGACAGGTCGAGTATTAGGATATCAGCCCCAGCATTTT
CASSARTGRVLGYQPQHF
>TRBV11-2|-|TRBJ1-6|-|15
TGTGCCAGCAGCTTAGATCTGACCGCGGGGGCACCCCTCCACTTT
CASSLDLTAGAPLHF
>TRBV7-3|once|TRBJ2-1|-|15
TGTGCCAGCAGCCCGGGGAGTAGCTGGTACAATGAGCAGTTCTTC
CASSPGSSWYNEQFF
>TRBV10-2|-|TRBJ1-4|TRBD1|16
TGCGCCAGCCGGGACAGGATCATCACAACTAATGAAAAACTGTTTTTT
CASRDRIITTNEKLFF
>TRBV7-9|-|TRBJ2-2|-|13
TGTGCCAGCAGTCAGACAGTCACCGGGGAGCTGTTTTTT
CASSQTVTGELFF
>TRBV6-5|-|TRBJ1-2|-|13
TGTGCCAGCAGTTCCCGGACTTGGCGGGGCTACACCTTC
CASSSRTWRGYTF
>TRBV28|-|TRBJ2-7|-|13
TGTGCCAGCAGTTTCTACGGGGTCTACGAGCAGTACTTC
CASSFYGVYEQYF
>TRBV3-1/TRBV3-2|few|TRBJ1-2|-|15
TGTGCCAGCAGCCAGGGTACAGGGCTGTGGTATGGCTACACCTTC
CASSQGTGLWYGYTF
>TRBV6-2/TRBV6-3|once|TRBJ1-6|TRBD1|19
TGTGCCAGCAGTTACTCCCCCGGACAGGGGGTATCTATTAATTCACCCCTCCACTTT
CASSYSPGQGVSINSPLHF
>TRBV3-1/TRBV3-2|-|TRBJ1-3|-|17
TGTGCCAGCAGCCAAGGAATCAAACAGGGATACGGAAACACCATATATTTT
CASSQGIKQGYGNTIYF
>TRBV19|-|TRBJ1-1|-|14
TGTGCCAGTAGCCAAATCGGACAGCGAAATGAAGCTTTCTTT
CASSQIGQRNEAFF
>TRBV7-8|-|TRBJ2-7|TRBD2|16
TGTGCCAGCAGCTTAGTAGTGGGACTAGCGGGAGTCGAGCAGTACTTC
CASSLVVGLAGVEQYF
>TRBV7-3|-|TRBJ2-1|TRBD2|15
TGTGCCAGCAGCTCCGGGACTACCCGGGAGAATGAGCAGTTCTTC
CASSSGTTRENEQFF
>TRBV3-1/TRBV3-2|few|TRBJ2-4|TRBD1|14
TGTGCCAGCAGCCCCCGGGACAGGGGAAACATTCAGTACTTC
CASSPRDRGNIQYF
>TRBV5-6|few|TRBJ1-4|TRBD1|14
TGTGCCAGCAGCTTGTGGACAGGGGGAGAAAAACTGTTTTTT
CASSLWTGGEKLFF
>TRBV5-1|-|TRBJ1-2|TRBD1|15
TGCGCCAGCAGCAGCCCGGGACAGGGGTACTATGGCTACACCTTC
CASSSPGQGYYGYTF
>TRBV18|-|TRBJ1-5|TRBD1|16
TGTGCCAGCTCACCCCCGGCGGGACAGGGCAATCAGCCCCAGCATTTT
CASSPPAGQGNQPQHF
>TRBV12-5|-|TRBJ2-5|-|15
TGTGCTAGTGGTTTGGTACCGGGAGAGGGAGAGACCCAGTACTTC
CASGLVPGEGETQYF
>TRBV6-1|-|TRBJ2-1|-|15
TGTGCCAGCAGTGAAATCCTAGCAAACTACAATGAGCAGTTCTTC
CASSEILANYNEQFF
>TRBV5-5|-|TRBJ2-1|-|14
TGTGCCAGCAGCTTTATCTCACTAGGCAATGAGCAGTTCTTC
CASSFISLGNEQFF